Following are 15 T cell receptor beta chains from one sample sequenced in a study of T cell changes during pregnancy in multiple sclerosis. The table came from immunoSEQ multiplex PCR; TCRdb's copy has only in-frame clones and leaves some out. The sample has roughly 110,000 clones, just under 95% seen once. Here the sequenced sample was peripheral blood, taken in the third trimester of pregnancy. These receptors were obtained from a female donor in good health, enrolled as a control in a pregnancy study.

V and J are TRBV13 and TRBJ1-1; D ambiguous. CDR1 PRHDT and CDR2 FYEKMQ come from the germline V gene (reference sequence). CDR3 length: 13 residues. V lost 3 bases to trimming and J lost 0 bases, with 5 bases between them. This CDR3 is CASSFGMNTEAFF. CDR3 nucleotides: TGTGCCAGCAGCTTCGGGATGAACACTGAAGCTTTCTTT.

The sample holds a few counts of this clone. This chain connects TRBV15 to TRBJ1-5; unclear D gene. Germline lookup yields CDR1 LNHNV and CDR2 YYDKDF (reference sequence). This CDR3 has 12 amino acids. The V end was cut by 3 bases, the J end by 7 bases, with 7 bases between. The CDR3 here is CATSREAQPQHF. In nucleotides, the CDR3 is TGTGCCACCAGCAGGGAAGCGCAGCCCCAGCATTTT.

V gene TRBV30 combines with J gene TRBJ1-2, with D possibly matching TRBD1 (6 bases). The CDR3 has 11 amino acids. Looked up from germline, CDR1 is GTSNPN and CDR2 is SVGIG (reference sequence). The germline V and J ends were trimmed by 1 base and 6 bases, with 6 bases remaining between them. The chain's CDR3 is CAWSGTDGYTF. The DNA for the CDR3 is TGTGCCTGGAGTGGGACAGATGGCTACACCTTC.

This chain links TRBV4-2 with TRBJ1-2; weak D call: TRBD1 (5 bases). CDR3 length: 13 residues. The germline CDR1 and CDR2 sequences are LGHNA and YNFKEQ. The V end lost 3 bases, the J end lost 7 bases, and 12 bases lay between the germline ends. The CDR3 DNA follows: TGTGCCAGCAGCCAGCTGGACCAGGGTGGCTACACCTTC. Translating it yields CASSQLDQGGYTF.

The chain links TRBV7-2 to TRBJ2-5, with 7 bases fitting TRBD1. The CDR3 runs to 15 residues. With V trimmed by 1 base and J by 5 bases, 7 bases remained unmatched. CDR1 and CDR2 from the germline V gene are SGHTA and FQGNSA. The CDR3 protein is CASSLGRGIGETQYF. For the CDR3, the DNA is TGTGCCAGCAGCTTAGGCAGGGGGATAGGGGAGACCCAGTACTTC.

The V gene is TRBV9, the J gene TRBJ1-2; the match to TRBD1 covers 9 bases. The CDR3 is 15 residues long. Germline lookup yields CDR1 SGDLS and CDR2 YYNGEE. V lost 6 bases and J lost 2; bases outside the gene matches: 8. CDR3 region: CASNRQGVNNYGYTF. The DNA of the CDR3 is TGTGCCAGCAACCGACAGGGGGTTAACAACTATGGCTACACCTTC.

CDR3 DNA: TGTGCCAGTAAACTCCAGGGATCCTACGAGCAGTACTTC. The encoded protein is CASKLQGSYEQYF. The rearrangement uses TRBV19 and TRBJ2-7; D may be TRBD1 (5 bases). This CDR3 is built from 13 residues. The germline V gene encodes CDR1 LNHDA and CDR2 SQIVND (reference sequence). Deletions cut 7 bases from V and 1 base from J, with 11 bases between.

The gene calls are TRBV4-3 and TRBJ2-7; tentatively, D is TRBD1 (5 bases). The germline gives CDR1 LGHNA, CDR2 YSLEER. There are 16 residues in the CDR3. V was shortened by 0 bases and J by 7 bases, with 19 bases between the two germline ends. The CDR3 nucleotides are TGCGCCAGCAGCCAAGATTCTTGGACACAGGCTGGGGAGCAGTACTTC. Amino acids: CASSQDSWTQAGEQYF.

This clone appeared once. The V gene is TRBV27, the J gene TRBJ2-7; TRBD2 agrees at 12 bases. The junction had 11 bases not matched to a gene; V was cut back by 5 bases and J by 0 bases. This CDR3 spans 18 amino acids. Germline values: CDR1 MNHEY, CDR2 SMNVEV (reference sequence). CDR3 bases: TGTGCCAGCAGTCCCCCGACTAGCGGGGGCTCTAGCTCCTACGAGCAGTACTTC. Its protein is CASSPPTSGGSSSYEQYF.

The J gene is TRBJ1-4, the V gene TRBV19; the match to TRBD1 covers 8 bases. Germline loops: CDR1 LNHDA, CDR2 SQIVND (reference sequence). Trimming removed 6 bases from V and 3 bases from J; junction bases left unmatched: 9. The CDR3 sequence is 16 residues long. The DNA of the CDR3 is TGTGCCAGTAGCCGGACAGGGAATGCGGCTAATGAAAAACTGTTTTTT. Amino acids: CASSRTGNAANEKLFF.

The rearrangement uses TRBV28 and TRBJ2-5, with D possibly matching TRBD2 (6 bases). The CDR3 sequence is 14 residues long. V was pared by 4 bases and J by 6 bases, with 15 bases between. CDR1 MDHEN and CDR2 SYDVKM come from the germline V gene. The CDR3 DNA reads TGTGCCAGCAGTTCCTTAGCGGAGTGGCAGACCCAGTACTTC. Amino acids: CASSSLAEWQTQYF.

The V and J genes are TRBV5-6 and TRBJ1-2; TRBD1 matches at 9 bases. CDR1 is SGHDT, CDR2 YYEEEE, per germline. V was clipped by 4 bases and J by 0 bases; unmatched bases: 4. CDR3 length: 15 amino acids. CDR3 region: CASSGDRGSNYGYTF. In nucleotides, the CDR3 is TGTGCCAGCAGCGGAGACAGGGGGTCTAACTATGGCTACACCTTC.

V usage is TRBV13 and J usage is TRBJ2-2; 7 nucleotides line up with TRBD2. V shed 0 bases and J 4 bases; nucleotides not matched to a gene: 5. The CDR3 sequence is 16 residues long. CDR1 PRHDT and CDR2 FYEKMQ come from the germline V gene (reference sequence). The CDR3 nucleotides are TGTGCCAGCAGCTTAGGTCTCGGGGGGTTCACCGGGGAGCTGTTTTTT. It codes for CASSLGLGGFTGELFF. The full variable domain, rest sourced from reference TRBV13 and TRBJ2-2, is AAGVIQSPRHLIKEKRETATLKCYPIPRHDTVYWYQQGPGQDPQFLISFYEKMQSDKGSIPDRFSAQQFSDYHSELNMSSLELGDSALYFCASSLGLGGFTGELFFGEGSRLTVL.

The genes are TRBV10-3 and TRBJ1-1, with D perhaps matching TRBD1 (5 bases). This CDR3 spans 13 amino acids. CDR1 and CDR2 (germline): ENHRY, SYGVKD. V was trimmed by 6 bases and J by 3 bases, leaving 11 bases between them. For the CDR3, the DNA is TGTGCCATCAGATCTGGAGGGGACACTGAAGCTTTCTTT. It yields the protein CAIRSGGDTEAFF.

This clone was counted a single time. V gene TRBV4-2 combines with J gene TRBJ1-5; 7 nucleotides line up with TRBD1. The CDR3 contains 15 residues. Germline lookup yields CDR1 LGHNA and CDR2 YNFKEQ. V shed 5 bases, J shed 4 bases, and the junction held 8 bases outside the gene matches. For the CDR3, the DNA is TGTGCCAGCAGCTCGGGGGCAGGGGGGAATCAGCCCCAGCATTTT. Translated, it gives CASSSGAGGNQPQHF.